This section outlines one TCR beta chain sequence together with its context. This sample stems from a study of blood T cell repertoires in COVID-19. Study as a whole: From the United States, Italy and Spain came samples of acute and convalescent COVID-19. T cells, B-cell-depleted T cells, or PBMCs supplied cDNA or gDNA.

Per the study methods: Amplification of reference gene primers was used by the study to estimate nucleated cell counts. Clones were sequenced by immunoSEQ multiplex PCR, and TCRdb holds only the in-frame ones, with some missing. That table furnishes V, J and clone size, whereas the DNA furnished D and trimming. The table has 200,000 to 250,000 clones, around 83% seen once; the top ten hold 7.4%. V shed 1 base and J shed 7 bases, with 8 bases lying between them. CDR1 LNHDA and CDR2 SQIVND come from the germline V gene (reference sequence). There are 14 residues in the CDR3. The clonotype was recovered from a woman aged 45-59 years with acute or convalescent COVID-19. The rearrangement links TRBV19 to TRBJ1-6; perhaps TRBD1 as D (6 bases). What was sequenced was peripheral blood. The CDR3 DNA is TGTGCCAGTAGTATAGCACAGGGAAATTCACCCCTCCACTTT. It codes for CASSIAQGNSPLHF.